Here is one T cell receptor beta chain with its context. Measured with immunoSEQ multiplex PCR; TCRdb has only the in-frame clones, and not every one. The table includes some 110,000 clones, approximately 82% detected once. The sample belongs to a study of blood T cell repertoires in COVID-19. The wider study: PBMCs, B-cell-depleted T cells, or T cells provided the cDNA or gDNA that made up the material.

Germline-derived CDR1 and CDR2 are SGHVS and FQNEAQ. CDR3 size: 15 residues. Trimming cost V 2 bases and J 1 base, with 11 bases left between them. The chain combines TRBV7-8 with TRBJ1-2; the D gene is possibly TRBD1 (5 bases). Sequenced input: peripheral blood. The origin of this receptor is a man aged 65-85 years with active or convalescent COVID-19. CDR3 sequence: CASSLQGLSNYGYTF. The CDR3 DNA follows: TGTGCCAGCAGCTTACAGGGCCTAAGTAACTATGGCTACACCTTC.